The 12 T cell receptor beta chains presented below share a single source sample, sequenced in a study of shared clonotypes between healthy human individuals (dated by TCRdb to the early 2020s). The library was produced with the immunoSEQ multiplex PCR assay. The clones in this table, taken by TCRdb from immuneACCESS, are in-frame only. Not every clone is retained; where verified, under half of the shortfall comes from an unresolved V gene, and the cause of the rest is unknown. The sample includes more than 500,000 clones, with 90% to 97% observed a single time. About 0.068% of the sample comes from the top ten. Sample: naive CD4+ T cells sorted from blood. The sample's cell subset or site label is to be understood as: CD45RA+ positively selected. The receptors were gathered from a woman aged 25 to 39 in good health.

The J gene is TRBJ2-7, the V gene TRBV29-1, with D unresolved. This CDR3 comprises 14 residues. Trimming removed 4 bases from V and 4 bases from J, with 17 bases in between. Germline lookup yields CDR1 SQVTM and CDR2 ANQGSEA. In DNA form, the CDR3 reads TGCAGCGTTGTGGGTCCTTGGCCGTCATACGAGCAGTACTTC. Its translation: CSVVGPWPSYEQYF.

V usage is TRBV7-2 and J usage is TRBJ2-1, with TRBD2 matching over 9 bases. Germline-derived CDR1 and CDR2 are SGHTA and FQGNSA. This CDR3 comprises 13 residues. After removal of 6 bases from V and 15 bases from J, the junction contained 12 bases not matched to a gene. The CDR3 bases are TGTGCCAGCAGTGGGGGGGAAAGCGGGAGGTCGTTCTTC. It is translated as CASSGGESGRSFF. The full variable domain, with the rest looked up from reference TRBV7-2 and TRBJ2-1, is GAGVSQSPSNKVTEKGKDVELRCDPISGHTALYWYRQSLGQGLEFLIYFQGNSAPDKSGLPSDRFSAERTGGSVSTLTIQRTQQEDSAVYLCASSGGESGRSFFGPGTRLTVL.

A single count supports this clone. V gene TRBV28 combines with J gene TRBJ2-7; TRBD2 aligns across 13 bases. Germline CDR1 reads MDHEN; CDR2 reads SYDVKM. This CDR3 is built from 17 residues. V dropped 5 bases and J dropped 1; count of bases not matched to a gene: 8. The CDR3 DNA is TGTGCCAGCAGTCTTGCCTCGGGACTAGCGGGGTCCTACGAGCAGTACTTC. This gives the protein CASSLASGLAGSYEQYF.

This chain uses TRBV5-1 with TRBJ2-1; the match to TRBD2 covers 8 bases. In germline, CDR1 is SGHRS, CDR2 YFSETQ. CDR3 size: 15 residues. Losses at the gene ends were 0 bases for V and 4 bases for J; bases not matched to a gene: 3. CDR3 sequence reads: CASSLAASGYNEQFF. CDR3 sequence (DNA): TGCGCCAGCAGCTTGGCGGCTAGCGGGTACAATGAGCAGTTCTTC.

This chain connects TRBV2 to TRBJ2-5; the D gene is possibly TRBD1 (7 bases). The CDR3 has 12 residues. With 10 bases removed from V and 5 bases from J, the gap between germline ends came to 14 bases. Germline CDR1 is SNHLY and CDR2 is FYNNEI. DNA for the CDR3: TGTGCCACTACAGGGGAGGATGAGACCCAGTACTTC. Its translation: CATTGEDETQYF.

The V and J genes are TRBV28 and TRBJ2-7; D is ambiguous. The germline CDR1 and CDR2 sequences are MDHEN and SYDVKM. Deletions cut 5 bases from V and 4 bases from J, with 9 bases between. The CDR3 is 12 residues long. CDR3 nucleotide sequence: TGTGCCAGCAGTCCTCAAGGTTACGAGCAGTACTTC. Residues: CASSPQGYEQYF.

The genes are TRBV5-1 and TRBJ1-2, with 7 bases identical to TRBD1. CDR1 SGHRS and CDR2 YFSETQ come from the germline V gene. The CDR3 has 15 residues. Unmatched junction bases numbered 4, after V lost 0 bases and J lost 2 bases. CDR3 nucleotide sequence: TGCGCCAGCAGCTTGGCCGGGACAGCAAACTATGGCTACACCTTC. Its translation is CASSLAGTANYGYTF.

CDR3 protein: CASSLVQGIGEKLFF. The CDR3, as DNA: TGTGCCAGCAGCTTAGTACAGGGAATAGGTGAAAAACTGTTTTTT. The V call is TRBV7-6, the J call TRBJ1-4, with a tentative D call TRBD1 (6 bases). This CDR3 has 15 residues. Deletions cut 1 base from V and 7 bases from J, with 13 bases between. CDR1 is SGHVS and CDR2 is FNYEAQ in the germline V gene. Variable domain in full (rest from reference TRBV7-6 and TRBJ1-4): GAGVSQSPRYKVTKRGQDVALRCDPISGHVSLYWYRQALGQGPEFLTYFNYEAQQDKSGLPNDRFSAERPEGSISTLTIQRTEQRDSAMYRCASSLVQGIGEKLFFGSGTQLSVL.

The V and J genes are TRBV21-1 and TRBJ1-4; the table assigns TRBD1, which was not confirmed against the DNA. TRBV21-1 is a pseudogene locus. The CDR3 has 16 residues. Written as DNA, the CDR3 is TGTGCCAGCAGCAAAGTAGTACCATCAACAGAGGAAAAACTGTTTTTT. Translating gives CASSKVVPSTEEKLFF.

This sequence joins TRBV11-2 and TRBJ2-7; a weak D match, TRBD2 (6 bases). Per germline, CDR1 SGHAT and CDR2 FQNNGV. The CDR3 loop spans 14 amino acids. The ends were cut back, 5 bases at V and 2 bases at J, with 13 bases in the middle. The CDR3 region has the DNA TGTGCCAGCAGCCGGGGGACGCAGGCCTACGAGCAGTACTTC. Amino acid sequence: CASSRGTQAYEQYF.

This clone has just one count. CDR3 loop: CASSFKRGSSYEQYF. In DNA form, the CDR3 reads TGTGCCAGCAGTTTCAAGCGGGGGAGCTCCTACGAGCAGTACTTC. The chain has TRBV27 and TRBJ2-7; 8 nucleotides match TRBD2. The CDR3 contains 15 residues. Germline assignment: CDR1 MNHEY and CDR2 SMNVEV (reference sequence). J was trimmed by 0 bases and V by 3 bases; bases with no gene match: 4.

This chain uses TRBV19 with TRBJ1-1; a possible D gene is TRBD1 (5 bases). V gave up 8 bases and J gave up 10 bases, with 14 bases separating them. The germline CDR1 and CDR2 sequences are LNHDA and SQIVND (reference sequence). The CDR3 has 11 amino acids. The DNA of the CDR3 is TGTGCCAGTCGGTTTACAGGCAGAGCTTTCTTT. The encoded protein is CASRFTGRAFF.